This entry concerns a single TCR beta chain. This sample was included in a study of T cell changes during pregnancy in multiple sclerosis. The repertoire was sequenced with immunoSEQ multiplex PCR; TCRdb's copy has only in-frame clones and lacks some. This table has about 75,000 clones, 70% to 90% appearing once. Losses at the gene ends were 7 bases for V and 4 bases for J; bases not matched to a gene: 11. This CDR3 region has 15 residues. The V gene's germline CDR1 is MNHNY and CDR2 SVGAGI (reference sequence). The receptor was derived from a female donor in good health, enrolled as a control in a pregnancy study. This chain links TRBV6-6 with TRBJ2-7, with 9 positions matching TRBD1. Material: peripheral blood, obtained in the first trimester of pregnancy. The CDR3 sequence: CASTISGDRAYEQYF. The CDR3 DNA reads as TGTGCCAGCACCATTAGTGGGGACAGGGCATACGAGCAGTACTTC.